This TCR beta chain was documented in a study of blood T cell repertoires in COVID-19. Participants were aged roughly 18 to 90 years from approximately 25 US areas. Trimming at V came to 1 base and at J to 9 bases, leaving 5 bases not matched to a gene. This CDR3 is 13 amino acids long. In germline, CDR1 is SGHTA, CDR2 FQGTGA. Produced via immunoSEQ multiplex PCR; TCRdb's table is partial and in-frame only. The sample contains 250,000 to 300,000 clones, approximately 90% of which appear only once. The sample taken for sequencing was PBMCs or T cells enriched from blood (not recorded which). This sequence was found in a woman aged 55 to 70 in a cohort exposed to, infected with or recovered from COVID-19 (not recorded which). The gene calls are TRBV7-3 and TRBJ1-1; 7 bases are shared with TRBD1. CDR3 sequence (DNA): TGTGCCAGCAGCTTAAACGGCAGGGGGAAAGCTTTCTTT. Its protein product is CASSLNGRGKAFF.